This T cell receptor (beta chain) stems from a study of blood T cell repertoires in COVID-19. Across the whole study: T cells, B-cell-depleted T cells, or PBMCs provided the cDNA or gDNA that served as material.

Study processing details: Quantification of nucleated cells was approximated via reference gene primer amplification. Here immunoSEQ multiplex PCR was the method, and the copy in TCRdb shows in-frame clones only, minus some. The V and J calls and the clone size are those of that table, but D and trimming were determined from the DNA. The sample has more than 200,000 clones; around 90% are singletons. Individuals aged roughly 18 to 95 years were recruited from about two dozen US areas. Self-reported history from a screening survey and questionnaire set each donor's cohort. In its sample, this clone was seen once. The sample comprised PBMCs or T cells enriched from blood (not recorded which). The sequence came from a woman in her 30s with acute COVID-19.

The CDR3 loop is CASRQGMGLPLDNSPLHF. CDR3 DNA: TGTGCCAGCAGGCAGGGAATGGGTCTTCCCTTAGATAATTCACCCCTCCACTTT. The V and J genes are TRBV25-1 and TRBJ1-6; D is possibly TRBD1 (5 bases). V dropped 6 bases and J dropped 5 bases, with 23 bases sitting between them. CDR3 length: 18 amino acids. Germline loops: CDR1 MGHDK, CDR2 SYGVNS.